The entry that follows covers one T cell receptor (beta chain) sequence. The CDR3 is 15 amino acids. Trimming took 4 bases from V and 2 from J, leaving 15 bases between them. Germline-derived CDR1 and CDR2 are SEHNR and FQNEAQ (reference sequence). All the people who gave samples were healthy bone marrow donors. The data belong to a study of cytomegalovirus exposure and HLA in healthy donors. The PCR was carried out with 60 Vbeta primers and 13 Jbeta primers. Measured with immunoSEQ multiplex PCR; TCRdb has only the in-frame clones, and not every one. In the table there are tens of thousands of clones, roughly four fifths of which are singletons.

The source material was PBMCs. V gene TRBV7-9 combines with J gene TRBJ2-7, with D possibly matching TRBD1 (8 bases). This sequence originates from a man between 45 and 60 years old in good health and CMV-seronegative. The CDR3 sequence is CASSSRTGRAYEQYF. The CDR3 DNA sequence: TGTGCCAGCAGCTCCCGGACAGGGAGGGCCTACGAGCAGTACTTC.